This T cell receptor (beta chain) derives from a study of cytomegalovirus exposure and HLA in healthy donors. This CDR3 spans 14 amino acids. The germline CDR1 and CDR2 sequences are SEHNR and FQNEAQ (reference sequence). Trimming removed 6 bases at V and 5 bases at J, with 17 bases between. Measured with immunoSEQ multiplex PCR; TCRdb has only the in-frame clones, and not every one. The sample records roughly 140,000 clones, roughly 86% being singletons. The chain couples TRBV7-9 to TRBJ2-7; TRBD1 might be the D (6 bases). Sequenced input: PBMCs. The sequence was obtained from a man younger than 35 in good health and CMV-seropositive. CDR3 residues: CASRNLDRLHEQYF. CDR3 in DNA: TGTGCCAGCAGGAACCTAGACAGGCTGCACGAGCAGTACTTC. The variable domain in full, completed from reference TRBV7-9 and TRBJ2-7, reads DTGVSQNPRHKITKRGQNVTFRCDPISEHNRLYWYRQTLGQGPEFLTYFQNEAQLEKSRLLSDRFSAERPKGSFSTLEIQRTEQGDSAMYLCASRNLDRLHEQYFGPGTRLTVT.